The 21 T cell receptor beta chains below all came from one sample that was sequenced in a study of chemoradiotherapy in HPV16-positive cancers. TCRdb keeps only in-frame clones here, not all; method: immunoSEQ multiplex PCR. The sample has 13,000 to 15,000 clones, approximately 71% seen once. This specimen was acquired from a patient who underwent chemoradiotherapy. The source of these receptors is a human donor with HPV-associated anogenital cancer.

The chain couples TRBV10-3 to TRBJ2-7; 8 bases are shared with TRBD1. Trimming at V came to 6 bases and at J to 2 bases, leaving 9 bases not matched to a gene. From germline, CDR1 is ENHRY and CDR2 SYGVKD. CDR3 length: 15 residues. This CDR3 is CAIREGQGSTYEQYF. The CDR3 bases are TGTGCCATCAGGGAAGGACAGGGAAGCACCTACGAGCAGTACTTC.

This chain connects TRBV2 to TRBJ2-2; no clear D. CDR3 length: 15 amino acids. The V gene lost 2 bases and the J gene lost 4 bases, with 11 bases spanning the gap. Germline V gene sequence: CDR1 SNHLY, CDR2 FYNNEI. CDR3 bases: TGTGCCAGCAGTGAAAGCTTTATTGTCACCGGGGAGCTGTTTTTT. Amino acid sequence: CASSESFIVTGELFF.

In its sample, this clone ranks as medium-sized. V usage is TRBV27 and J usage is TRBJ1-1; 8 bases line up with TRBD1. Germline V gene sequence: CDR1 MNHEY, CDR2 SMNVEV (reference sequence). V gave up 4 bases and J gave up 0 bases; unmatched junction bases: 4. The length of the CDR3 is 15 residues. The CDR3 loop reads CASSSNRGLNTEAFF. The CDR3 DNA follows: TGTGCCAGCAGTTCCAACAGGGGGTTGAACACTGAAGCTTTCTTT.

Only a few counts were recorded for this clone. The V and J genes are TRBV18 and TRBJ2-7, with D maybe TRBD1 (5 bases). The CDR3 runs to 13 residues. Germline V CDR1 and CDR2: KGHSH, LQKENI. V was cut by 3 bases and J by 7 bases, with 13 bases left in between. This CDR3 is CASSPKTAGEQYF. CDR3 DNA sequence: TGTGCCAGCTCACCGAAGACAGCAGGGGAGCAGTACTTC. The variable domain in full, completed from reference TRBV18 and TRBJ2-7, reads NAGVMQNPRHLVRRRGQEARLRCSPMKGHSHVYWYRQLPEEGLKFMVYLQKENIIDESGMPKERFSAEFPKEGPSILRIQQVVRGDSAAYFCASSPKTAGEQYFGPGTRLTVT.

This clone has a handful of counts. This chain connects TRBV19 to TRBJ2-1; tentatively, D is TRBD1 or TRBD2 (5 bases each). Germline V gene data show CDR1 as LNHDA and CDR2 as SQIVND (reference sequence). The CDR3 extends over 16 amino acids. The germline V and J ends were trimmed by 6 bases and 5 bases, with 20 bases remaining between them. The CDR3 spells CASSRAAAQFDNEQFF. The CDR3 DNA sequence: TGTGCCAGTAGCAGGGCAGCGGCACAATTCGACAATGAGCAGTTCTTC.

This chain joins TRBV29-1 and TRBJ2-1; the match to TRBD2 covers 8 bases. CDR3 length equals 16 residues. Unmatched junction bases numbered 10, after V lost 0 bases and J lost 6 bases. Germline V lookup: CDR1 SQVTM, CDR2 ANQGSEA. As DNA, the CDR3 is TGCAGCGTTGAAGATCCGGGGGGGGCAAAGACCAATGAGCAGTTCTTC. Translated: CSVEDPGGAKTNEQFF.

The chain employs TRBV7-7 and TRBJ2-7; 11 bases are shared with TRBD1. This CDR3 contains 15 residues. Trimming removed 9 bases from V and 5 bases from J; junction bases left unmatched: 12. Germline V CDR1 and CDR2: SSHAT, FNYEAQ (reference sequence). The CDR3 region has the DNA TGTGCCAGAGAGCGACGGGACAGGGGGTCCCACGAGCAGTACTTC. Protein: CARERRDRGSHEQYF.

The chain combines TRBV6-4 with TRBJ1-2, with D possibly matching TRBD1 (5 bases). From germline, CDR1 is MRHNA and CDR2 SNTAGT. The ends were cut back, 1 base at V and 8 bases at J, with 14 bases in the middle. The CDR3 is 14 residues long. This chain's CDR3 is CASSDFQGAGGYTF. DNA for the CDR3: TGTGCCAGCAGTGACTTCCAGGGCGCGGGGGGCTACACCTTC.

This clone was recorded a few times. The chain combines TRBV29-1 with TRBJ2-2; D gene unclear. Germline V CDR1 and CDR2: SQVTM, ANQGSEA. The CDR3 is 12 amino acids. V was shortened by 8 bases and J by 6 bases, with 13 bases between the two germline ends. CDR3 loop: CSTSPRSGELFF. As DNA, the CDR3 is TGCAGCACTTCTCCCAGGTCCGGGGAGCTGTTTTTT.

The chain carries TRBV30 and TRBJ2-1; 9 bases are shared with TRBD1. This CDR3 spans 13 amino acids. Unmatched junction bases numbered 9, after V lost 3 bases and J lost 12 bases. From germline, CDR1 is GTSNPN and CDR2 SVGIG (reference sequence). DNA of the CDR3: TGTGCCTGGAGCGTTACGACAGGGGGTGGGCAGTTCTTC. Translating gives CAWSVTTGGGQFF.

The chain uses TRBV19 and TRBJ1-5, with 7 positions matching TRBD1. V gave up 5 bases and J gave up 5 bases; unmatched junction bases: 9. This CDR3 contains 15 residues. The germline V gene has CDR1 LNHDA and CDR2 SQIVND (reference sequence). The CDR3 DNA reads TGTGCCAGTAGTGTCCCGCCAGGGGGATATCAGCCCCAGCATTTT. Translating it yields CASSVPPGGYQPQHF.

The rearrangement links TRBV19 to TRBJ1-1; TRBD1 matches at 8 bases. V was clipped by 5 bases and J by 0 bases; unmatched bases: 8. CDR1 and CDR2 (germline): LNHDA, SQIVND (reference sequence). CDR3 length equals 16 residues. For the CDR3, the DNA is TGTGCCAGTAGTGAGGGGCCAGGGGGCTTGAACACTGAAGCTTTCTTT. Translated, it gives CASSEGPGGLNTEAFF.

Sample share makes this clone medium-sized (0.01 to 0.1%). This chain uses TRBV29-1 with TRBJ1-1, with D possibly being TRBD1 (6 bases). The CDR3 totals 11 residues. Trimming stripped 5 bases from V and 10 bases from J, with 14 bases between. Germline lookup yields CDR1 SQVTM and CDR2 ANQGSEA. CDR3 nucleotides: TGCAGCGTTTGGGGGGGGCATGGAGCTTTCTTT. Translating gives CSVWGGHGAFF.

Only a few counts were recorded for this clone. V and J are TRBV4-1 and TRBJ1-1; 11 nucleotides align to TRBD1. The junction had 5 bases not matched to a gene; V was cut back by 4 bases and J by 4 bases. CDR1 is MGHRA and CDR2 is YSYEKL in the germline V gene. The CDR3 extends over 15 amino acids. CDR3 DNA: TGCGCCAGCAGCCTTCGGGACAGGGGGAGCACTGAAGCTTTCTTT. Amino acids: CASSLRDRGSTEAFF.

The chain links TRBV19 to TRBJ2-7; D may match TRBD1 or TRBD2 (5 bases each). The CDR3 contains 11 residues. CDR1 is LNHDA, CDR2 SQIVND, per germline (reference sequence). Trimming shortened V by 5 bases and J by 5 bases, and 7 bases separated the two germline ends. The CDR3 is CASSLGDEQYF. The DNA of the CDR3 is TGTGCCAGTAGTTTGGGGGACGAGCAGTACTTC.

V and J are TRBV2 and TRBJ1-6; D might be TRBD1 (5 bases). V shed 10 bases and J shed 9 bases, with 16 bases lying between them. This CDR3 is built from 13 residues. Germline V gives CDR1 SNHLY, CDR2 FYNNEI. The CDR3 DNA reads as TGTGCCATCAGAGGGGAGCTAAGTTCACCCCTCCACTTT. It specifies CAIRGELSSPLHF.

The genes are TRBV5-4 and TRBJ1-1; D ambiguous. The CDR3 is made up of 16 amino acids. V lost 3 bases and J lost 0, with 15 bases in between. Germline values: CDR1 SGHNT, CDR2 YYREEE (reference sequence). The CDR3 coding sequence is TGTGCCAGCAGCTCCCCGGAATCCTACATGAACACTGAAGCTTTCTTT. Translated: CASSSPESYMNTEAFF.

This chain connects TRBV6-5 to TRBJ2-2; 7 bases fit TRBD1. The V segment lost 7 bases and the J segment 5 bases; nucleotides outside the gene matches: 7. Per germline, CDR1 MNHEY and CDR2 SVGAGI. The CDR3 runs to 14 residues. Here the CDR3 DNA reads TGTGCCAGCACCGACAGGGTTGGGACCGGGGAGCTGTTTTTT. Residues: CASTDRVGTGELFF.

A few counts support this clone. V usage is TRBV5-4 and J usage is TRBJ2-1; possibly TRBD1 for D (6 bases). The V gene's germline CDR1 is SGHNT and CDR2 YYREEE (reference sequence). The germline V and J ends were trimmed by 2 bases and 6 bases, with 12 bases remaining between them. The CDR3 covers 14 residues. As DNA, the CDR3 is TGTGCCAGCAGCTTCGAGACAGGACCCAATGAGCAGTTCTTC. Its protein product is CASSFETGPNEQFF.

This chain joins TRBV19 and TRBJ2-3; D unresolved. Deletions cut 5 bases from V and 5 bases from J, with 5 bases between. The V gene's germline CDR1 is LNHDA and CDR2 SQIVND (reference sequence). The CDR3 has 11 residues. In DNA, the CDR3 is TGTGCCAGTAGTTCCGTAGATACGCAGTATTTT. It translates to CASSSVDTQYF.

V gene TRBV2 combines with J gene TRBJ1-2; D gene uncertain. V gave up 6 bases and J gave up 7 bases, with 9 bases separating them. Germline CDR1 and CDR2: SNHLY and FYNNEI. This CDR3 comprises 11 residues. DNA for the CDR3: TGTGCCAGCAGGGCAATAAGTGGCTACACCTTC. Protein sequence: CASRAISGYTF.